These T cell receptor beta chains were read from a single sample in a study of T cells after yellow fever vaccination. TCRdb analysed the 5' RACE reads with MiXCR anew, one entry per CDR3 protein. The sample has 230,000 or so distinct CDR3 sequences; 6.5% to 7.5% are singletons. The source material was CD4+ T cells sorted from PBMCs, sampled on the day of the yellow fever booster vaccination. These receptors were collected from a young man who received the YFV17D yellow fever vaccine. CDR3s leave out the opening cysteine and the closing phenylalanine or tryptophan. Size is omitted from some rows. Given values are once, few, many or a class for expanded clones.

clone_size | v_call | cdr3_aa
few | TRBV14 | ASSRSPTRDEQF
. | TRBV20-1 | SARQKGDTQY
many | TRBV5-1 | ASSPGRLYGYT
many | TRBV2 | ASSNRQSSGANVLT
few | TRBV20-1 | SAREGHLMTEAF
few | TRBV6-2/TRBV6-3 | ASSSMAKRQAF
. | TRBV12-3/TRBV12-4 | ASRLQGSSSTDTQY
. | TRBV10-3 | AISESPSALY
. | TRBV19 | ASSIPGARSTDTQY
few | TRBV20-1 | RGGTSDGYT
few | TRBV30 | AWSVLAGLGEQF
. | TRBV5-1 | ASSSQPTTVNTGELF
few | TRBV5-6 | ASSSGTVTYEQY
. | TRBV5-4 | ASSQGTSGSETQY
many | TRBV5-1 | ASFEGANSYEQY
few | TRBV12-3/TRBV12-4 | ASSLVAPGGAGVRETQY
. | TRBV20-1 | SARLSSGTGELF
few | TRBV10-3 | AISDRPGLPVAGPYEQY
many | TRBV20-1 | SVNDPPKAF
. | TRBV6-5 | ASSYDPGITFQNIQY
many | TRBV20-1 | SAPHAQGGNTIY
few | TRBV7-8 | ASSLAAGSSD
. | TRBV3-1 | ASSQDGKNTEAF
few | TRBV6-1 | ASSGRASPLYEQY
few | TRBV7-2 | ASSSSPGFTDTQY
. | TRBV20-1 | SARRQGEGTQY
. | TRBV7-2 | ASSWDRRGYEQY
few | TRBV7-2 | ASSKGQGGTGELF
. | TRBV15 | ATSRVGQGYEQY
many | TRBV5-1 | ASSLEGSADTQY
few | TRBV7-2 | ASSLDYHLYNEQF
. | TRBV7-2 | ATARLAGGAVSYEQY
. | TRBV10-2 | ASTKGDGANVLT
few | TRBV4-1 | ASSQEPGQGKTQY
few | TRBV7-2 | ASSSGLAGEETQY
many | TRBV7-9 | ASSLPTHEQY
few | TRBV19 | ASSMEAWDTQY
. | TRBV12-3/TRBV12-4 | ASRVDSSTGELF
few | TRBV18 | ASSLTPAGGSYNEQF
many | TRBV18 | ASSQGITDTQY
many | TRBV5-1 | ASSPGPSQETQY
. | TRBV5-6 | DSSFLGTQDKEQY
many | TRBV6-5 | ASKISLAGGHREQY
few | TRBV24-1 | ATGGRTGSYNEQF
many | TRBV20-1 | SARVGSGADTQY
few | TRBV5-5 | ASSSQPSGGSYEQY
many | TRBV5-1 | ASATSGQETQY